The 25 T cell receptor beta chains presented below share a single source sample, sequenced in a study of identical twins (dated by TCRdb to about 2016). The method behind the library was 5' RACE. The data were produced on an Illumina HiSeq 2000. The raw public data were reprocessed by TCRdb itself: fastp quality trimming at Q25, MiXCR clonotype calling, in-frame beta chains only. Each CDR3 protein appears once, grouped with its most common genes and DNA. This sample lists some 710,000 distinct CDR3 sequences; around 6.1% were detected once. Of the sample, 1.5% to 2% falls within the top ten clones. The specimen was naive T cells sorted from blood. Taken with the paper, the label for cell subset or site translates to: cells isolated with a human naive T-cell isolation kit. The receptors shown here come from a man aged 18 to 35 in good health.

This clonotype was seen at least ten times. The chain carries TRBV7-6 and TRBJ1-3, with D unclear. Trimming removed 1 base at V and 0 bases at J, with 16 bases between. The V gene's germline CDR1 is SGHVS and CDR2 FNYEAQ. The length of the CDR3 is 18 residues. For the CDR3, the DNA is TGTGCCAGCAGCTTAGAGTCCGTTGGGCAGTACTCTGGAAACACCATATATTTT. This encodes CASSLESVGQYSGNTIYF.

The rearrangement uses TRBV28 and TRBJ2-1; 7 bases are a match to TRBD1. The CDR3 is made up of 15 amino acids. V lost 2 bases to trimming and J lost 6 bases; unmatched junction nucleotides: 7. Per germline, CDR1 MDHEN and CDR2 SYDVKM. The CDR3 protein is CASSLLGGDGNEQFF. The CDR3 DNA is TGTGCCAGCAGTTTACTAGGGGGCGATGGCAATGAGCAGTTCTTC.

The chain has TRBV12-3 or TRBV12-4 and TRBJ2-3; D not certain. The CDR3 has 15 amino acids. V was cut by 6 bases and J by 1 base, with 14 bases left in between. CDR3 in DNA: TGTGCCAGCAGCCCGGCCCAGATACGCACAGATACGCAGTATTTT. Amino acid sequence: CASSPAQIRTDTQYF.

The V gene is TRBV11-2, the J gene TRBJ2-7; D unclear. Germline V gene data show CDR1 as SGHAT and CDR2 as FQNNGV. The V and J ends lost 6 bases and 4 bases respectively, with 16 bases between them. This CDR3 region has 14 residues. In nucleotides, the CDR3 is TGTGCCAGCAGGCCCGACGGAACGATATACGAGCAGTACGTC. Translation: CASRPDGTIYEQYV.

This clonotype was recorded a few times. Written as DNA, the CDR3 is TGCAGTGCCACCAGCGGGAGCAACTCCTACAATGAGCAGTTCTTC. This encodes CSATSGSNSYNEQFF. V gene TRBV20-1 combines with J gene TRBJ2-1, with 8 positions matching TRBD2. Germline lookup yields CDR1 DFQATT and CDR2 SNEGSKA (reference sequence). Trimming took 6 bases from V and 0 from J; bases not matched to a gene: 7. The CDR3 contains 15 residues.

This clonotype was observed a few times. The chain couples TRBV28 to TRBJ1-2, with unresolved D. The CDR3 consists of 17 residues. CDR1 and CDR2 (germline): MDHEN, SYDVKM. V lost 5 bases and J lost 0, with 19 bases in between. The CDR3 spells CASSPRTLRKANYGYTF. CDR3 nucleotide sequence: TGTGCCAGCAGTCCCCGGACGTTACGGAAGGCTAACTATGGCTACACCTTC.

This clonotype showed up just a few times. The chain has TRBV5-1 and TRBJ2-1, with 8 bases that match TRBD2. With 3 bases clipped from V and 4 bases from J, the junction kept 12 bases outside the gene matches. The CDR3 is 17 residues long. Germline lookup yields CDR1 SGHRS and CDR2 YFSETQ. DNA of the CDR3: TGCGCCAGCAGCTGGGGGGGTAGCGGGACTCTTTACAATGAGCAGTTCTTC. Its translation: CASSWGGSGTLYNEQFF. The full variable domain, rest sourced from reference TRBV5-1 and TRBJ2-1, is KAGVTQTPRYLIKTRGQQVTLSCSPISGHRSVSWYQQTPGQGLQFLFEYFSETQRNKGNFPGRFSGRQFSNSRSEMNVSTLELGDSALYLCASSWGGSGTLYNEQFFGPGTRLTVL.

This clonotype was counted only a few times. The rearrangement joins TRBV11-2 to TRBJ2-1, with 9 nucleotides matching TRBD2. The CDR3 runs to 14 residues. CDR1 and CDR2 (germline): SGHAT, FQNNGV. Trimming cost V 1 base and J 9 bases; bases outside gene matches: 4. The CDR3: CASSLVAGVSEQFF. CDR3 DNA: TGTGCCAGCAGCTTAGTAGCGGGAGTTTCTGAGCAGTTCTTC.

This chain links TRBV7-7 with TRBJ2-2, with TRBD1 identical over 9 bases. Germline V gives CDR1 SSHAT, CDR2 FNYEAQ (reference sequence). The CDR3 is 17 residues long. With V trimmed by 5 bases and J by 4 bases, 11 bases remained unmatched. CDR3 in amino acids: CASSPRWTGDSTGELFF. The CDR3 DNA reads as TGTGCCAGCAGCCCCCGTTGGACAGGGGACTCCACCGGGGAGCTGTTTTTT.

This chain uses TRBV6-1 with TRBJ2-1; 8 nucleotides line up with TRBD2. Germline assignment: CDR1 MNHNS and CDR2 SASEGT. V was clipped by 7 bases and J by 5 bases; unmatched bases: 10. CDR3 length: 15 residues. Here the CDR3 DNA reads TGTGCCAGCAAGCAAGGACTAGCTTTGGACAATGAGCAGTTCTTC. As protein: CASKQGLALDNEQFF.

The rearrangement uses TRBV11-2 and TRBJ2-3; D is perhaps TRBD2 (5 bases). CDR1 SGHAT and CDR2 FQNNGV come from the germline V gene. V was cut by 7 bases and J by 8 bases, with 16 bases left in between. The CDR3 length is 13 residues. The CDR3 here is CASTPSKLGTQYF. DNA for the CDR3: TGTGCCAGCACCCCTAGCAAGTTGGGTACGCAGTATTTT.

This clonotype was observed many times. The chain is built from TRBV2 and TRBJ2-1; 10 bases are shared with TRBD2. CDR1 and CDR2 from the germline V gene are SNHLY and FYNNEI. The V and J ends lost 2 bases and 2 bases, in that order; junction bases with no gene match: 0. The length of the CDR3 is 15 residues. Here the CDR3 reads CASSETSGAYNEQFF. Written as DNA, the CDR3 is TGTGCCAGCAGTGAAACTAGCGGGGCCTACAATGAGCAGTTCTTC.

A few counts support this clonotype. J is TRBJ2-1 and V is TRBV30; 11 positions match TRBD1. The CDR3 is made up of 14 amino acids. Germline V gene data show CDR1 as GTSNPN and CDR2 as SVGIG (reference sequence). Losses at the gene ends were 5 bases for V and 0 bases for J; bases not matched to a gene: 0. The CDR3, as DNA: TGTGCCTGGGGGACAGGGGGCTCCTACAATGAGCAGTTCTTC. Amino acid sequence: CAWGTGGSYNEQFF.

The gene calls are TRBV5-1 and TRBJ1-1; D unresolved. This CDR3 has 13 residues. CDR1 SGHRS and CDR2 YFSETQ come from the germline V gene. Trimming pared 1 base from V and 6 bases from J, leaving 10 bases between. The CDR3 protein is CASSLLRSAEAFF. As DNA, the CDR3 is TGCGCCAGCAGCTTGTTACGAAGTGCTGAAGCTTTCTTT.

This clonotype was seen repeatedly, ten times or more. The chain combines TRBV12-3 or TRBV12-4 with TRBJ2-3; weak D call: TRBD1 (5 bases). The germline V and J ends were trimmed by 2 bases and 6 bases, with 9 bases remaining between them. This CDR3 is built from 13 residues. In DNA, the CDR3 is TGTGCCAGCAGTTTACTGGGGCTGGATACGCAGTATTTT. Protein: CASSLLGLDTQYF.

This clonotype was seen only a few times. The chain joins TRBV4-1 to TRBJ2-7; tentatively, D is TRBD1 (5 bases). The CDR3 is 13 amino acids. Trimming pared 3 bases from V and 9 bases from J, leaving 15 bases between. Germline V CDR1 and CDR2: MGHRA, YSYEKL. The CDR3 protein is CASSHSQGSWQYV. The CDR3, as DNA: TGCGCCAGCAGCCATTCTCAGGGAAGTTGGCAGTACGTC.

The V call is TRBV20-1, the J call TRBJ1-4; D is ambiguous. The CDR3 loop spans 11 amino acids. Trimming pared 6 bases from V and 8 bases from J, leaving 10 bases between. Germline V gene sequence: CDR1 DFQATT, CDR2 SNEGSKA (reference sequence). The CDR3 protein is CSAYTGEKLFF. Written as DNA, the CDR3 is TGCAGTGCATATACGGGGGAAAAACTGTTTTTT.

The sample holds many counts of this clonotype. The gene calls are TRBV12-3 or TRBV12-4 and TRBJ2-1, with 9 bases fitting TRBD1. Losses at the gene ends were 6 bases for V and 3 bases for J; bases not matched to a gene: 12. This CDR3 region has 17 residues. The CDR3 region is CASSFLGGTGIYNEQFF. The CDR3 coding sequence is TGTGCCAGCAGCTTTCTTGGGGGGACAGGGATCTACAATGAGCAGTTCTTC.

The chain joins TRBV20-1 to TRBJ2-1, with 12 bases identical to TRBD2. The J segment lost 9 bases and the V segment lost 5 bases, leaving 11 bases of the junction unmatched. Germline V CDR1 and CDR2: DFQATT, SNEGSKA (reference sequence). The CDR3 sequence is 15 residues long. The CDR3 protein is CSASLAGGPHGEQFF. In DNA, the CDR3 is TGCAGTGCTTCACTAGCGGGAGGCCCCCACGGTGAGCAGTTCTTC.

This chain connects TRBV29-1 to TRBJ2-6, with TRBD1 as a possible D gene (5 bases). The CDR3 contains 13 residues. Germline V gene lookup returns CDR1 SQVTM and CDR2 ANQGSEA. The germline V and J ends were trimmed by 5 bases and 4 bases, with 9 bases remaining between them. CDR3 DNA sequence: TGCAGCGTTTCAGGGCCCGGGGCCAACGTCCTGACTTTC. This codes for CSVSGPGANVLTF.

The chain has TRBV28 and TRBJ1-1; 8 positions match TRBD1. Germline V gene data show CDR1 as MDHEN and CDR2 as SYDVKM. With V trimmed by 4 bases and J by 11 bases, 6 bases remained unmatched. This CDR3 is 12 amino acids long. The CDR3 is CASSSYGQGAFF. Here the CDR3 DNA reads TGTGCCAGCAGTTCTTACGGACAGGGCGCTTTCTTT.

In its sample, this clonotype was seen many times. The rearrangement uses TRBV20-1 and TRBJ2-7, with TRBD2 matching 9 bases. This CDR3 comprises 14 residues. Germline V lookup: CDR1 DFQATT, CDR2 SNEGSKA (reference sequence). J lost 3 bases, V lost 1 base, and 4 bases had no gene match. The CDR3 spells CSARAQRGVYEQYF. In nucleotides, the CDR3 is TGCAGTGCTAGAGCCCAGCGGGGGGTCTACGAGCAGTACTTC.

This clonotype was recorded at least ten times. CDR3 amino acids: CASSLRKEPHEQYF. DNA of the CDR3: TGTGCCAGCAGTTTACGGAAAGAGCCCCACGAGCAGTACTTC. The rearrangement links TRBV28 to TRBJ2-7, with D uncertain. The germline CDR1 and CDR2 sequences are MDHEN and SYDVKM. The CDR3 runs 14 residues. Trimming stripped 2 bases from V and 5 bases from J, with 13 bases between.

This clonotype has a count of ten or more. V usage is TRBV27 and J usage is TRBJ2-7; TRBD1 matches at 11 bases. J lost 4 bases, V lost 6 bases, and 14 bases had no gene match. The CDR3 spans 17 residues. The germline V gene has CDR1 MNHEY and CDR2 SMNVEV (reference sequence). The CDR3 spells CASRRTGTGGLLYEQYF. In nucleotides, the CDR3 is TGTGCCAGCAGGCGAACAGGGACAGGGGGTCTACTATACGAGCAGTACTTC.

This clonotype came up many times. The V call is TRBV21-1, the J call TRBJ2-7. TRBV21-1 is designated a pseudogene. The CDR3 loop spans 10 amino acids. CDR3 protein: CAIRSYEQYV. The CDR3 nucleotides read TGTGCCATACGGAGTTACGAGCAGTACGTC.